Following are 10 T cell receptor beta chains from one sample sequenced in a study of blood T cell repertoires in COVID-19. The data were produced by immunoSEQ multiplex PCR, yet TCRdb's version contains in-frame clones alone and is incomplete. The sample includes fewer than 300,000 clones, less than 85% seen only once; the top ten take roughly 1.5%. Sequences were obtained from peripheral blood. These receptors were collected from a human donor with COVID-19, enrolled during active disease. The donor label of this sample is uncertain.

CDR3 in DNA: TGTGCCACCCGGTGGTCTGGGGCCAACGTCCTGACTTTC. It translates to CATRWSGANVLTF. The chain links TRBV6-5 to TRBJ2-6; no firm D call. Germline values: CDR1 MNHEY, CDR2 SVGAGI. The CDR3 runs to 13 residues. V lost 10 bases and J lost 1, with 8 bases in between.

The V and J genes are TRBV9 and TRBJ2-7; the D gene is possibly TRBD2 (6 bases). The germline CDR1 and CDR2 sequences are SGDLS and YYNGEE. V lost 3 bases to trimming and J lost 7 bases, with 20 bases between them. This CDR3 is built from 15 residues. The CDR3 bases are TGTGCCAGCAGCGATCGCGGGACTGCAGAGGAGGAGCAGTACTTC. It yields the protein CASSDRGTAEEEQYF.

This clone was counted only a few times. The J gene is TRBJ2-3, the V gene TRBV14; 13 nucleotides line up with TRBD2. Trimming took 4 bases from V and 0 from J; bases not matched to a gene: 10. Germline V gives CDR1 SGHDN, CDR2 FVKESK. The CDR3 has 19 amino acids. The CDR3 DNA follows: TGTGCCAGCAGCCGAAGACTAGCGGGGGGCGAGGGGAGCACAGATACGCAGTATTTT. This sequence encodes CASSRRLAGGEGSTDTQYF.

The chain joins TRBV19 to TRBJ2-7; TRBD1 matches 8 bases. Germline CDR1 LNHDA, CDR2 SQIVND (reference sequence). This CDR3 spans 16 amino acids. The trim removed 4 bases at V and 5 bases at J, leaving 13 bases unmatched. CDR3 sequence: CASSTGGAYGGNEQYF. Here the CDR3 DNA reads TGTGCCAGTAGTACAGGGGGCGCATATGGTGGCAACGAGCAGTACTTC.

The chain recombines TRBV3-1 (or the pseudogene TRBV3-2) with TRBJ2-2, with TRBD1 matching 7 bases. This CDR3 is 16 amino acids long. With V trimmed by 4 bases and J by 2 bases, 7 bases remained unmatched. CDR1 is LGHDT and CDR2 is YNNKEL in the germline V gene (reference sequence). The CDR3: CASSLGQPPNTGELFF. The CDR3 coding sequence is TGTGCCAGCAGCCTGGGACAGCCACCTAACACCGGGGAGCTGTTTTTT.

The rearrangement links TRBV7-3 to TRBJ2-3; 7 bases are shared with TRBD2. With V trimmed by 7 bases and J by 2 bases, 6 bases remained unmatched. Germline CDR1 is SGHTA and CDR2 is FQGTGA. The CDR3 sequence is 14 residues long. CDR3 protein: CASTRLADTDTQYF. For the CDR3, the DNA is TGTGCCAGCACCCGGCTAGCGGACACAGATACGCAGTATTTT.

The chain combines TRBV30 with TRBJ1-1; 7 nucleotides agree with TRBD1. Unmatched junction bases numbered 8, after V lost 3 bases and J lost 7 bases. CDR1 is GTSNPN and CDR2 is SVGIG in the germline V gene (reference sequence). This CDR3 comprises 13 residues. The DNA of the CDR3 is TGTGCCTGGAGGTTAAACAGGGGTGGTGAAGCTTTCTTT. It is translated as CAWRLNRGGEAFF.

The chain joins TRBV19 to TRBJ2-3; 7 bases align to TRBD1. V was clipped by 4 bases and J by 0 bases; unmatched bases: 7. CDR1 is LNHDA, CDR2 SQIVND, per germline (reference sequence). The CDR3 contains 16 residues. This CDR3 is CASSTPTGSSTDTQYF. The CDR3 DNA reads TGTGCCAGTAGTACCCCGACAGGGTCCAGCACAGATACGCAGTATTTT.

V and J are TRBV5-1 and TRBJ2-5, with 15 nucleotides matching TRBD2. Per germline, CDR1 SGHRS and CDR2 YFSETQ. V was clipped by 4 bases and J by 5 bases; unmatched bases: 3. The CDR3 loop spans 15 amino acids. In DNA, the CDR3 is TGCGCCAGCAGCGCTGGGACTAGCGGGAGGGAGACCCAGTACTTC. It encodes CASSAGTSGRETQYF.

The V gene is TRBV5-1, the J gene TRBJ2-1; a possible D gene is TRBD2 (6 bases). CDR1 and CDR2 (germline): SGHRS, YFSETQ. The V end lost 7 bases, the J end lost 0 bases, and 14 bases lay between the germline ends. This CDR3 region has 15 residues. The CDR3 DNA is TGCGCCAGCGGACTACAGCTTGGCTCCTACAATGAGCAGTTCTTC. Amino acid sequence: CASGLQLGSYNEQFF.